Shown below are 11 T cell receptor beta chains from a single sample sequenced in a study of shared T cell receptors in the human thymus. This table comes from immunoSEQ multiplex PCR, and its TCRdb copy is limited to in-frame clones, with some not included. The profile shows some 700,000 clones, 70% to 90% of them singletons. This sample also belongs to another study, concerning human thymus T cells.

Sample: thymocytes. The receptors originated from a girl less than two years old with a congenital heart defect.

This chain links TRBV7-8 with TRBJ1-5, with D unresolved. Germline loops: CDR1 SGHVS, CDR2 FQNEAQ. V lost 0 bases to trimming and J lost 3 bases, with 12 bases between them. The CDR3 is 16 residues long. The CDR3 reads CASSLAFWPSNQPQHF. DNA for the CDR3: TGTGCCAGCAGCTTAGCCTTCTGGCCCTCCAATCAGCCCCAGCATTTT. Together with reference TRBV7-8 and TRBJ1-5, the CDR3 gives the full variable domain: GAGVSQSPRYKVAKRGQDVALRCDPISGHVSLFWYQQALGQGPEFLTYFQNEAQLDKSGLPSDRFFAERPEGSVSTLKIQRTQQEDSAVYLCASSLAFWPSNQPQHFGDGTRLSIL.

The gene calls are TRBV27 and TRBJ2-5; the D is unclear. V was trimmed by 4 bases and J by 5 bases, leaving 17 bases between them. Germline CDR1 and CDR2: MNHEY and SMNVEV (reference sequence). The CDR3 is made up of 15 amino acids. The CDR3 DNA reads as TGTGCCAGCAGTTCGGGTCCCACTATGCCGGAGACCCAGTACTTC. This sequence encodes CASSSGPTMPETQYF.

V is TRBV27 and J is TRBJ2-1; a possible D gene is TRBD1 (5 bases). From germline, CDR1 is MNHEY and CDR2 SMNVEV (reference sequence). V lost 6 bases and J 5 bases, leaving 23 bases between the germline ends. This CDR3 comprises 17 residues. The CDR3 is CASRTTLDIEVDNEQFF. For the CDR3, the DNA is TGTGCCAGCAGAACCACTTTGGACATAGAGGTTGACAATGAGCAGTTCTTC.

This clone appeared a single time. The chain uses TRBV27 and TRBJ1-4; D ambiguous. Germline V gene data show CDR1 as MNHEY and CDR2 as SMNVEV (reference sequence). V lost 7 bases and J lost 4, with 16 bases in between. There are 15 residues in the CDR3. CDR3 sequence reads: CASTPRWRVNEKLFF. CDR3 nucleotide sequence: TGTGCCAGCACCCCCAGGTGGAGGGTTAATGAAAAACTGTTTTTT.

About this clone itself: Other DNA sequences in the sample encode the same CDR3. This chain joins TRBV7-9 and TRBJ2-3; 9 bases map to TRBD2. This CDR3 is built from 16 residues. Germline CDR1 reads SEHNR; CDR2 reads FQNEAQ (reference sequence). The J segment lost 0 bases and the V segment lost 5 bases, leaving 6 bases of the junction unmatched. The CDR3 sequence: CASSLTLAGSTDTQYF. CDR3 DNA: TGTGCCAGCAGCCTCACGCTAGCGGGAAGCACAGATACGCAGTATTTT.

This chain connects TRBV4-1 to TRBJ1-4; D is uncertain. The V gene's germline CDR1 is MGHRA and CDR2 YSYEKL. The CDR3 covers 21 residues. Trimming stripped 0 bases from V and 0 bases from J, with 23 bases between. For the CDR3, the DNA is TGCGCCAGCAGCCAAGACACGTTTTTGAGAGCCAACTTCGCAACTAATGAAAAACTGTTTTTT. The encoded protein is CASSQDTFLRANFATNEKLFF.

There are a few counts of this clone. V usage is TRBV18 and J usage is TRBJ2-3, with D maybe TRBD1 (6 bases). CDR3 size: 16 residues. The V gene lost 6 bases and the J gene lost 1 base, with 17 bases spanning the gap. Germline CDR1 and CDR2: KGHSH and LQKENI. The CDR3 DNA follows: TGTGCCAGCTCCCCAGGGGCCAGGGGCTGCACAGATACGCAGTATTTT. This translates into CASSPGARGCTDTQYF.

This chain connects TRBV5-4 to TRBJ1-2, with TRBD1 matching 9 bases. The CDR3 runs 16 residues. Germline V gene lookup returns CDR1 SGHNT and CDR2 YYREEE (reference sequence). V gave up 4 bases and J gave up 4 bases; unmatched junction bases: 11. This CDR3 reads CASSSAPGQGIYGYTF. The CDR3, as DNA: TGTGCCAGCAGCAGCGCCCCGGGACAGGGTATCTATGGCTACACCTTC.

The CDR3 loop reads CAIPPDRGSNSPLHF. Here the CDR3 DNA reads TGTGCCATCCCCCCGGACAGGGGGTCTAATTCACCCCTCCACTTT. The chain combines TRBV12-5 with TRBJ1-6; 10 positions agree with TRBD1. Germline V CDR1 and CDR2: LGHNT, FRNRAP. The CDR3 contains 15 residues.

The gene calls are TRBV6-5 and TRBJ2-7; a weak D match, TRBD2 (5 bases). The CDR3 consists of 15 residues. CDR1 and CDR2 (germline): MNHEY, SVGAGI. Trimming left V 6 bases short and J 3 bases short, with 18 bases between. CDR3 nucleotide sequence: TGTGCCAGCAGGACTCTGGGGAGCCCCGACTACGAGCAGTACTTC. This sequence encodes CASRTLGSPDYEQYF.

The chain links TRBV27 to TRBJ2-1; D unclear. This CDR3 is 15 amino acids long. Trimming left V 0 bases short and J 6 bases short, with 12 bases between. Germline V gene sequence: CDR1 MNHEY, CDR2 SMNVEV (reference sequence). Written as DNA, the CDR3 is TGTGCCAGCAGTTTATCCACAGTGTCCGGCAATGAGCAGTTCTTC. Amino acid sequence: CASSLSTVSGNEQFF.